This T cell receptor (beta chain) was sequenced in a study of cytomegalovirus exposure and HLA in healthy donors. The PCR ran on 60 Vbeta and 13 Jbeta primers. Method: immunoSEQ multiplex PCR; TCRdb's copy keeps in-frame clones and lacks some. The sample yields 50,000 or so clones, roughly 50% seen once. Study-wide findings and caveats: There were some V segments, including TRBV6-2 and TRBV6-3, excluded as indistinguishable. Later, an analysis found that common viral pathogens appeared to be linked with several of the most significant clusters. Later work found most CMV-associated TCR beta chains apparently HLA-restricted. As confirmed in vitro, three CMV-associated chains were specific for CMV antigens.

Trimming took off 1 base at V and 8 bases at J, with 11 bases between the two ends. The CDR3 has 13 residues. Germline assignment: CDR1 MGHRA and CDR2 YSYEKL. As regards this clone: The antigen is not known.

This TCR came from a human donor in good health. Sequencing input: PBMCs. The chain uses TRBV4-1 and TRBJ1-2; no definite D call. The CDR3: CASSQGAEGGYTF. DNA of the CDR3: TGCGCCAGCAGCCAAGGGGCCGAGGGAGGCTACACCTTC.